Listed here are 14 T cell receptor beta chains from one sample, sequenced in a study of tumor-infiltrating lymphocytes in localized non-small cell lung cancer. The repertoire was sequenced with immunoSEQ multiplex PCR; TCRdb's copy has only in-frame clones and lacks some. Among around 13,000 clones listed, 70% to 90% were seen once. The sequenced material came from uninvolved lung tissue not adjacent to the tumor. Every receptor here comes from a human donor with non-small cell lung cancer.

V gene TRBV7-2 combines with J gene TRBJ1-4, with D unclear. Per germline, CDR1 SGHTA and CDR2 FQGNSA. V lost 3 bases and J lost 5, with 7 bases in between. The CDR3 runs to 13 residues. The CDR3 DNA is TGTGCCAGCAGCTTTCGGCGGAATGAAAAACTGTTTTTT. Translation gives CASSFRRNEKLFF. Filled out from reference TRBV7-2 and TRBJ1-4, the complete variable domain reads GAGVSQSPSNKVTEKGKDVELRCDPISGHTALYWYRQSLGQGLEFLIYFQGNSAPDKSGLPSDRFSAERTGGSVSTLTIQRTQQEDSAVYLCASSFRRNEKLFFGSGTQLSVL.

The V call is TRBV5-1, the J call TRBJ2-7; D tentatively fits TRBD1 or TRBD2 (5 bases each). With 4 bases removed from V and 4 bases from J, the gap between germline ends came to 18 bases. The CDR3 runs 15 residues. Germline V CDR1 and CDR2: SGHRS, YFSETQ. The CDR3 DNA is TGCGCCAGCAGCCTGGCCGGGGCGGCGGGTTACGAGCAGTACTTC. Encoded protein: CASSLAGAAGYEQYF. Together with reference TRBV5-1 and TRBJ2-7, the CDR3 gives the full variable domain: KAGVTQTPRYLIKTRGQQVTLSCSPISGHRSVSWYQQTPGQGLQFLFEYFSETQRNKGNFPGRFSGRQFSNSRSEMNVSTLELGDSALYLCASSLAGAAGYEQYFGPGTRLTVT.

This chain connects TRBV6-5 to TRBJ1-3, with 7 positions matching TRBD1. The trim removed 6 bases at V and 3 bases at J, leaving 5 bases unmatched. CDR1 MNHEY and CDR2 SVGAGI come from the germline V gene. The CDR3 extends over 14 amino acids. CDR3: CASSPGTVGNTIYF. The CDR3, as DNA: TGTGCCAGCAGCCCCGGGACAGTTGGAAACACCATATATTTT.

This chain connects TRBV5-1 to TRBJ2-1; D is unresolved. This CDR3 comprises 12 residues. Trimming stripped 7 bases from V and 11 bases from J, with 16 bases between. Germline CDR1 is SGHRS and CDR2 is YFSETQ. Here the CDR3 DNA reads TGCGCCAGCGCCTTTGACCCGCCACAGCAGTTCTTC. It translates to CASAFDPPQQFF.

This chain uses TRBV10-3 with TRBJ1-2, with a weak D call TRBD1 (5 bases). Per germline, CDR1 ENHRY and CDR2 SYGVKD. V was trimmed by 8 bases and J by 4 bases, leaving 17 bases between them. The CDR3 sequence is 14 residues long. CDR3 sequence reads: CAIQEGQGFYGYTF. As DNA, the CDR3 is TGTGCCATCCAAGAAGGGCAGGGATTCTATGGCTACACCTTC.

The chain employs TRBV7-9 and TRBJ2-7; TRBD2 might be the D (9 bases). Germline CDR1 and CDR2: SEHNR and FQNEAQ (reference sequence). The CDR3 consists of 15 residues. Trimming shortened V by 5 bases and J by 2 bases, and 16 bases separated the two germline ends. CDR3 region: CASSQGAGGAYEQYF. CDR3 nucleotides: TGTGCCAGCAGCCAGGGGGCGGGAGGGGCCTACGAGCAGTACTTC.

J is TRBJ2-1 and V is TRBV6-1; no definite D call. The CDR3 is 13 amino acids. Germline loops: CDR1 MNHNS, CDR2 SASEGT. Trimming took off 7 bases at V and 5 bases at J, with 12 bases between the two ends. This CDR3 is CASTPLPNNEQFF. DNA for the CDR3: TGTGCCAGCACCCCCCTCCCTAACAATGAGCAGTTCTTC.

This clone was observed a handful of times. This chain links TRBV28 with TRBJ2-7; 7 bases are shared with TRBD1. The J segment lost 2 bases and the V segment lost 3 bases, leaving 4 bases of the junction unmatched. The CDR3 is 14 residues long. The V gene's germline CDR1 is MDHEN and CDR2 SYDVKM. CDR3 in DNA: TGTGCCAGCAGTTTGGCTGGGACAGCCTACGAGCAGTACTTC. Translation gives CASSLAGTAYEQYF.

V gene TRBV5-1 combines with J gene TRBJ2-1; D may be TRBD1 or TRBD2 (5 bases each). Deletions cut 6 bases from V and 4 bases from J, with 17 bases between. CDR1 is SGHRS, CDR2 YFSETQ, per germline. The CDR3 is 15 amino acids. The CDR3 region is CASTPLGTTYNEQFF. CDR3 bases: TGCGCCAGCACCCCACTGGGGACCACGTACAATGAGCAGTTCTTC.

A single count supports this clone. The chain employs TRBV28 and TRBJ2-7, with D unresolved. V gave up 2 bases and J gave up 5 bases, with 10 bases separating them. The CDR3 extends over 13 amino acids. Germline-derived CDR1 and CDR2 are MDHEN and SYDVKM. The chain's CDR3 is CASSLNHVDEQYF. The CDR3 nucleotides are TGTGCCAGCAGTTTAAACCACGTTGACGAGCAGTACTTC. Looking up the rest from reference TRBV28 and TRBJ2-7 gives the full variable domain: DVKVTQSSRYLVKRTGEKVFLECVQDMDHENMFWYRQDPGLGLRLIYFSYDVKMKEKGDIPEGYSVSREKKERFSLILESASTNQTSMYLCASSLNHVDEQYFGPGTRLTVT.

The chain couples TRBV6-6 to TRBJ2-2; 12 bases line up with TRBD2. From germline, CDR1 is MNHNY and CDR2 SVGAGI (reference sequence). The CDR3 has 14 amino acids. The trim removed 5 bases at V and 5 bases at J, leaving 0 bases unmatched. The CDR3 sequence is CASSLAGGTGELFF. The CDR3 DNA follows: TGTGCCAGCAGTCTAGCGGGAGGGACCGGGGAGCTGTTTTTT.

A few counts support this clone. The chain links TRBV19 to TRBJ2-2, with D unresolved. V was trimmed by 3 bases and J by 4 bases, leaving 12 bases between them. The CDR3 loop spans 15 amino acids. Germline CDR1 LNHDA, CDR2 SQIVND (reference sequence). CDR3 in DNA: TGTGCCAGTAGTATTCAGACATCGAGCACCGGGGAGCTGTTTTTT. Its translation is CASSIQTSSTGELFF.

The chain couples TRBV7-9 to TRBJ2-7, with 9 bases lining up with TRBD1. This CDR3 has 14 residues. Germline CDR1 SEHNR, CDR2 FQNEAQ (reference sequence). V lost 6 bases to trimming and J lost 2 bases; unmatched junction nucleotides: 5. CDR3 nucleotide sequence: TGTGCCAGCAGTTATGGGACAGGGACCTACGAGCAGTACTTC. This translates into CASSYGTGTYEQYF.

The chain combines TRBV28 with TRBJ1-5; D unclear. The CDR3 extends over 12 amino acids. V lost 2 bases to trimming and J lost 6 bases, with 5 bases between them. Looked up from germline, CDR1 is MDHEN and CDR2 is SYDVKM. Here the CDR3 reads CASSLISQPQHF. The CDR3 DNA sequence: TGTGCCAGCAGTTTAATAAGTCAGCCCCAGCATTTT.